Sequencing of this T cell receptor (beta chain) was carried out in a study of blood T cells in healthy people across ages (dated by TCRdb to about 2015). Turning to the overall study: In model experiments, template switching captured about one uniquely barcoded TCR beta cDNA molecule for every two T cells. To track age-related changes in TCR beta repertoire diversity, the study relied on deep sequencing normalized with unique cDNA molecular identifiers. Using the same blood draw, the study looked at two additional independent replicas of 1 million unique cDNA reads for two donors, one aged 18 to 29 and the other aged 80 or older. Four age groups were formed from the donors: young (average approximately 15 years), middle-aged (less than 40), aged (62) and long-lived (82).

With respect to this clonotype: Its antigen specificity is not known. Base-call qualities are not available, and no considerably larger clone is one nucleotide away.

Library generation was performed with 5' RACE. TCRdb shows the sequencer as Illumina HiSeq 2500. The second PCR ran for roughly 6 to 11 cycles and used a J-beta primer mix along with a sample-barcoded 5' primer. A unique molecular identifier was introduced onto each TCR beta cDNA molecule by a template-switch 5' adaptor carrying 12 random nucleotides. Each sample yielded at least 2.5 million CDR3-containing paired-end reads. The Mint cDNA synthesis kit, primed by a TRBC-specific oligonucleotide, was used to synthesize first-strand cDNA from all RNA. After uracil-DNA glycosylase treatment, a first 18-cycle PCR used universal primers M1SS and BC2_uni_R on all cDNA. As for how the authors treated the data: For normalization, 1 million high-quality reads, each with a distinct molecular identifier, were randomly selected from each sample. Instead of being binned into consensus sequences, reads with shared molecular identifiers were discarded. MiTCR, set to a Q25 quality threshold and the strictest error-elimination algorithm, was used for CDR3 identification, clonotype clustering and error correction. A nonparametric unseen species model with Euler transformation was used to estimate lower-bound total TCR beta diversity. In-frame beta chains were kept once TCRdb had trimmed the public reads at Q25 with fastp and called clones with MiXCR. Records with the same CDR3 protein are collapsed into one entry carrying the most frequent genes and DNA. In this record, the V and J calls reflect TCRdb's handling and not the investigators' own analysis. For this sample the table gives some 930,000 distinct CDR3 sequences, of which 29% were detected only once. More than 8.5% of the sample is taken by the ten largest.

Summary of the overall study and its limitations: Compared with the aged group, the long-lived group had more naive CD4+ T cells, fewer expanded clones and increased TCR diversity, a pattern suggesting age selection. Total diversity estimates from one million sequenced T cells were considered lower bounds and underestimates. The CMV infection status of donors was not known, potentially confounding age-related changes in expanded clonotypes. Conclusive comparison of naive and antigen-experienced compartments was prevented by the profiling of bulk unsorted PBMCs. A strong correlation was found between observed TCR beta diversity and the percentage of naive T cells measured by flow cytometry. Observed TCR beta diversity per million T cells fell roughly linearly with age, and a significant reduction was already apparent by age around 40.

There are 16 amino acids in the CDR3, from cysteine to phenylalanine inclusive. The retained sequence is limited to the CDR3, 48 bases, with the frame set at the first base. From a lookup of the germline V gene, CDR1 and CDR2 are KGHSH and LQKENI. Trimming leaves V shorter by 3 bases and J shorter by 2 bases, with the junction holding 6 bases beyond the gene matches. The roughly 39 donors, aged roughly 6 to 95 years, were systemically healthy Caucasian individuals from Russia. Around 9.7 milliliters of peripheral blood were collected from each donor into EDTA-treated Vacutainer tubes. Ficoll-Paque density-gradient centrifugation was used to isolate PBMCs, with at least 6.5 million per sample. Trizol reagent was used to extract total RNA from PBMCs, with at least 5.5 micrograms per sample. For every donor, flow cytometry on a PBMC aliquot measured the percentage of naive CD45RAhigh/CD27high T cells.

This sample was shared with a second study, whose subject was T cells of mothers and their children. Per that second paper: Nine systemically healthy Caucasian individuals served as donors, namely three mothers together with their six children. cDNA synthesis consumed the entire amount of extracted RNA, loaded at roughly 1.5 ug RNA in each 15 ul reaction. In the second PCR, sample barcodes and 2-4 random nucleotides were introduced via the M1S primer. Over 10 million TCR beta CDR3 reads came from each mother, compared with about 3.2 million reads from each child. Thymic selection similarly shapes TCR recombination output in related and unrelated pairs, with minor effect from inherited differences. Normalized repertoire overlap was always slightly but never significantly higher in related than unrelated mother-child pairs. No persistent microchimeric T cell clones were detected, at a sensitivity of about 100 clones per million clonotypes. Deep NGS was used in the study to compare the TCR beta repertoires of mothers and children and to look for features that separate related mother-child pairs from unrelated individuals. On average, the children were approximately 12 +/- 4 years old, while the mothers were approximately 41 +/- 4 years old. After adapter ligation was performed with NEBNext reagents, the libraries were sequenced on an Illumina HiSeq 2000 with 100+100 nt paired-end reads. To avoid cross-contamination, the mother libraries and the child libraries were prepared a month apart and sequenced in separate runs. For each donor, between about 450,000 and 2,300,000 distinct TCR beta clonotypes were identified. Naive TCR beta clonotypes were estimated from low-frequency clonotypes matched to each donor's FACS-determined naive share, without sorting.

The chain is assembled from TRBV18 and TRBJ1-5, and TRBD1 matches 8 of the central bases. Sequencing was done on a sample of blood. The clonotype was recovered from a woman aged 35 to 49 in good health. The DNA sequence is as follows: TGTGCCAGCTCACCCAGACAGGGGCAAGGCAATCAGCCCCAGCATTTT. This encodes CASSPRQGQGNQPQHF. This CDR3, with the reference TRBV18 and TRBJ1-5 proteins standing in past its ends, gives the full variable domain NAGVMQNPRHLVRRRGQEARLRCSPMKGHSHVYWYRQLPEEGLKFMVYLQKENIIDESGMPKERFSAEFPKEGPSILRIQQVVRGDSAAYFCASSPRQGQGNQPQHFGDGTRLSIL.